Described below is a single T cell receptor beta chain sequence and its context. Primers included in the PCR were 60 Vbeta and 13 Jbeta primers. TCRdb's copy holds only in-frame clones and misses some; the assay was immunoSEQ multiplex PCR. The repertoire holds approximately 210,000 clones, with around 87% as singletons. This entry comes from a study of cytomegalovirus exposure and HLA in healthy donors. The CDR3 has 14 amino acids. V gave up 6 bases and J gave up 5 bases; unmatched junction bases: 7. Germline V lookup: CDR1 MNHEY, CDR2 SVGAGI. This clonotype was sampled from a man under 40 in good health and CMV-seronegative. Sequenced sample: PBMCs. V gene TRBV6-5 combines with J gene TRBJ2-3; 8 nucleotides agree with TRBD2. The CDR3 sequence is CASSRGGRVDTQYF. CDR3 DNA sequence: TGTGCCAGCAGCCGGGGGGGCCGGGTAGATACGCAGTATTTT.